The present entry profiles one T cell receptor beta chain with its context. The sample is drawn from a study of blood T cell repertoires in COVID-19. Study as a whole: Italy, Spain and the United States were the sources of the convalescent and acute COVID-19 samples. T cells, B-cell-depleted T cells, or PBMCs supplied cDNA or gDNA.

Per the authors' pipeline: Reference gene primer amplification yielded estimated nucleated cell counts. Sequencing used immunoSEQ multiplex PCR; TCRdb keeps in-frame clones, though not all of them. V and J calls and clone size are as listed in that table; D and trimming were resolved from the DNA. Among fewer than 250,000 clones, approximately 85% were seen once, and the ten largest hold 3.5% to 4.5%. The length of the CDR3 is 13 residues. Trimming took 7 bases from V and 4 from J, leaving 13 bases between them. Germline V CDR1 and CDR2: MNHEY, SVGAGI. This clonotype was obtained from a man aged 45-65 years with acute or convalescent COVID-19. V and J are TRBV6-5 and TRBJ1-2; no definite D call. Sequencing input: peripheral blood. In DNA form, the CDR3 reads TGTGCCAGCACCCCAGGCCTTGTCTATGGCTACACCTTC. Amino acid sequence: CASTPGLVYGYTF.